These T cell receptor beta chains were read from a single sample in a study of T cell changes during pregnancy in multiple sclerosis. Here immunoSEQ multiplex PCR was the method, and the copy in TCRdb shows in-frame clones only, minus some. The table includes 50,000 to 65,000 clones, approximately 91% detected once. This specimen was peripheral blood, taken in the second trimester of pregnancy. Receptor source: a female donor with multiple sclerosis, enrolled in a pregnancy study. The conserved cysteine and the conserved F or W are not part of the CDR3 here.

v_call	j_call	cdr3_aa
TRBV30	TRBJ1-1	AWTLGGAEAF
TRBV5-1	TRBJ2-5	ASSLAESSGQETQY
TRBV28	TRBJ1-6	ASSNRVGNSPLH
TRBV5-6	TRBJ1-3	ASSPDRGNTIY
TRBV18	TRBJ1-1	ASSAENTEAF
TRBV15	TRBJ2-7	ATSRRTADYEQY
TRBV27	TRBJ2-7	ASSRIDRAHEQY
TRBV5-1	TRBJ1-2	ARGPTGYGYT
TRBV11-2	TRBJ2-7	ASSPGQGISYEQY
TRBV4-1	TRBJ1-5	ASSQDNRVYSNQPQH
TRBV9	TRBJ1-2	ASSGGGRTNYGYT
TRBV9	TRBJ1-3	ASSVDHSSGNTIY
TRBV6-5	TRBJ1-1	ASRLGTLNTEAF
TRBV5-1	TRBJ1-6	ASSLRGHQGNSPLH
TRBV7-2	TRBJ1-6	ASSPVTRRAPLH
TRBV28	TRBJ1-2	ATDRADGYT
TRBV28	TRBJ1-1	ASSLYQAEAF
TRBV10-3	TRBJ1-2	AISATKNGYT
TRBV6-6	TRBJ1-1	ASSDTWGTEAF
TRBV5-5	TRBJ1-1	ASSLVAATNTEAF
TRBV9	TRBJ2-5	ASSVDVSGGQETQY
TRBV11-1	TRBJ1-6	ASSSQGSSPLH
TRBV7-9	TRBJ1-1	ASSFGSVLNTEAF
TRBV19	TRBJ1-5	ASSMGRLEGPQH
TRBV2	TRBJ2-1	ASGGGEQF
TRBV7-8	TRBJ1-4	ASSHRGTGYWTNEKLF
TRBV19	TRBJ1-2	ASSFPERGYT